This T cell receptor (beta chain) was found in a study of beta chain features in type 1 diabetes. A sort by CD45RO/CCR7/CD25/CD127/CD95/CD27 yielded CD4+ naive, central memory, regulatory and stem cell-like memory cells. On this clone: Its antigen is unknown.

Every bit of the isolated RNA underwent reverse transcription, so sequencing read expressed TCRB transcripts. Reads from naive, central memory and regulatory T cell samples averaged about 3.9 million. The protocol was immunoSEQ multiplex PCR, while the TCRdb copy is restricted to in-frame clones and leaves out a portion. The repertoire holds under 300,000 clones, with roughly 22% as singletons. The germline CDR1 and CDR2 sequences are MGHDK and SYGVNS. This CDR3 comprises 17 residues. V lost 6 bases and J lost 0; bases outside the gene matches: 9. Study conclusions and caveats: Within each of all four CD4+ subsets, Type 1 diabetes patients had TCRB CDR3s that were moderately but significantly shorter. A pattern of fewer insertions and more deletions at VDJ junctions was seen in type 1 diabetes patients. A possible short-template PCR bias applies equally to patients and controls.

V and J are TRBV25-1 and TRBJ2-3; the match to TRBD2 covers 10 bases. Sequencing was carried out using naive CD4+ T cells from blood. The source is a woman aged 40-49 years with type 1 diabetes. CDR3 sequence: CASSVPGLAFSTDTQYF. The CDR3 DNA follows: TGTGCCAGCAGCGTCCCGGGACTAGCGTTTAGCACAGATACGCAGTATTTT.